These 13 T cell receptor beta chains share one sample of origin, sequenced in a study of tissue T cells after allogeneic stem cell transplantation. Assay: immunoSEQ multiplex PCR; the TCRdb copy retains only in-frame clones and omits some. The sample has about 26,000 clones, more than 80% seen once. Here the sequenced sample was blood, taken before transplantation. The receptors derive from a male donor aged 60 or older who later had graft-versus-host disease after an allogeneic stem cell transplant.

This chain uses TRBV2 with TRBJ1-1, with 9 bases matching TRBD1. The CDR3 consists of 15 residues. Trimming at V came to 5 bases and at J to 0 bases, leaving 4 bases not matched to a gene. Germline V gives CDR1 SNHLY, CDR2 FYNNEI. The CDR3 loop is CASSHRTGVNTEAFF. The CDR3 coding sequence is TGTGCCAGCAGTCACAGGACAGGGGTGAACACTGAAGCTTTCTTT.

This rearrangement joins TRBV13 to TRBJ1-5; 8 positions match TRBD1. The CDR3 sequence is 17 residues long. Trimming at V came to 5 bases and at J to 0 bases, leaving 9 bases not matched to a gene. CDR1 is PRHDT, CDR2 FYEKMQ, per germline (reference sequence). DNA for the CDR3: TGTGCCAGCAGCCACCGACAGGGGTCAAATAGCAATCAGCCCCAGCATTTT. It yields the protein CASSHRQGSNSNQPQHF.

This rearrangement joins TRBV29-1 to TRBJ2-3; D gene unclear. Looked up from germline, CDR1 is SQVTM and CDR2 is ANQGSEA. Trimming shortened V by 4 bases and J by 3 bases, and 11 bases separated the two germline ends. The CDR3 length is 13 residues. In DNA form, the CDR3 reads TGCAGCGTTGTGCAGTTGGGGACAGATACGCAGTATTTT. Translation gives CSVVQLGTDTQYF.

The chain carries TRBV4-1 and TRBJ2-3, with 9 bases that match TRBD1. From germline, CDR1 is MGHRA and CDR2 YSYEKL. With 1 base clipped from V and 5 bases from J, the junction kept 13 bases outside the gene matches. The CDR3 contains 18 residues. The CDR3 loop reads CASSQVTRDRVIGDTQYF. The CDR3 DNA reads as TGCGCCAGCAGCCAAGTGACCCGGGACAGGGTGATTGGAGATACGCAGTATTTT.

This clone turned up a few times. The CDR3 loop is CASSFNDRYTGELFF. CDR3 bases: TGTGCCAGCTCATTTAACGACAGATACACCGGGGAGCTGTTTTTT. This chain uses TRBV18 with TRBJ2-2, with a possible D match to TRBD1 (5 bases). Germline-derived CDR1 and CDR2 are KGHSH and LQKENI. The CDR3 has 15 residues. V lost 5 bases and J 3 bases, leaving 13 bases between the germline ends.

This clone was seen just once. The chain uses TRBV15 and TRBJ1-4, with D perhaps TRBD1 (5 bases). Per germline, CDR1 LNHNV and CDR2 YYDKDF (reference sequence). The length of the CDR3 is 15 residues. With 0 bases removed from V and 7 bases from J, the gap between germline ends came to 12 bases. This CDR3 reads CATSRDRTPVEKLFF. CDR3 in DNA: TGTGCCACCAGCAGAGATCGGACACCGGTTGAAAAACTGTTTTTT.

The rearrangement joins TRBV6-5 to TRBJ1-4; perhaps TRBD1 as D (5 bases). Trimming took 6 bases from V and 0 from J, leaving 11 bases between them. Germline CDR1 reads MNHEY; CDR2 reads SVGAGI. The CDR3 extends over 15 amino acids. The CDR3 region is CASRAEGATNEKLFF. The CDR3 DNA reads TGTGCCAGCAGGGCCGAAGGGGCAACTAATGAAAAACTGTTTTTT.

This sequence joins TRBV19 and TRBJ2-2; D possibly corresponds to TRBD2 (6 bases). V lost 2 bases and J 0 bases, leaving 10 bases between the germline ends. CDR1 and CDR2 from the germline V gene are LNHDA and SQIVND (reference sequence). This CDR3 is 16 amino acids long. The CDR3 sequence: CASSINGGTNTGELFF. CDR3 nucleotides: TGTGCCAGTAGTATAAACGGGGGTACGAACACCGGGGAGCTGTTTTTT.

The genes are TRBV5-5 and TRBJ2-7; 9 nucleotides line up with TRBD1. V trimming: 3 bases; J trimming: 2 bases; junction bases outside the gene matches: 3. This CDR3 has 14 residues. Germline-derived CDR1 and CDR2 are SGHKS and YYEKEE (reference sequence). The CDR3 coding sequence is TGTGCCAGCAGCTGGGGACAGGGCACCTACGAGCAGTACTTC. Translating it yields CASSWGQGTYEQYF. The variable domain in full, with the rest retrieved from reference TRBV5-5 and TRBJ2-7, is DAGVTQSPTHLIKTRGQQVTLRCSPISGHKSVSWYQQVLGQGPQFIFQYYEKEERGRGNFPDRFSARQFPNYSSELNVNALLLGDSALYLCASSWGQGTYEQYFGPGTRLTVT.

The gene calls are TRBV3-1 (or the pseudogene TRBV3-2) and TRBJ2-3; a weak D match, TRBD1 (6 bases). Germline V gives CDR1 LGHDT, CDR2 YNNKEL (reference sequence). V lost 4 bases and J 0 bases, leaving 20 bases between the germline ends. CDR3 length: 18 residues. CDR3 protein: CASSREPLQGTSTDTQYF. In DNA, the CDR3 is TGTGCCAGCAGCCGGGAACCTCTACAGGGAACTAGCACAGATACGCAGTATTTT.

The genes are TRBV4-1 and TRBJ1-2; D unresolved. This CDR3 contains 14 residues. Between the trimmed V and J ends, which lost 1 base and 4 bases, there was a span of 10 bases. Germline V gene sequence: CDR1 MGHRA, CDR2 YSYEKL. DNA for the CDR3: TGCGCCAGCAGCCAAGGCGCGGGCCGCTATGGCTACACCTTC. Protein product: CASSQGAGRYGYTF.

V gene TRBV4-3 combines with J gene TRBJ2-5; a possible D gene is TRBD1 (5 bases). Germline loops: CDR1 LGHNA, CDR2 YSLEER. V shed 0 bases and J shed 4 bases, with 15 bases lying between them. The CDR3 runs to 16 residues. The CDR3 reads CASSQEVAQGRETQYF. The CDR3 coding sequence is TGCGCCAGCAGCCAAGAAGTTGCGCAGGGTCGAGAGACCCAGTACTTC.

The CDR3 protein is CASSLPGQETQYF. CDR3 DNA: TGTGCCAGCAGCTTACCGGGCCAAGAGACCCAGTACTTC. This chain joins TRBV5-4 and TRBJ2-5, with D hard to call. Trimming stripped 2 bases from V and 1 base from J, with 6 bases between. CDR1 and CDR2 (germline): SGHNT, YYREEE (reference sequence). The CDR3 covers 13 residues.